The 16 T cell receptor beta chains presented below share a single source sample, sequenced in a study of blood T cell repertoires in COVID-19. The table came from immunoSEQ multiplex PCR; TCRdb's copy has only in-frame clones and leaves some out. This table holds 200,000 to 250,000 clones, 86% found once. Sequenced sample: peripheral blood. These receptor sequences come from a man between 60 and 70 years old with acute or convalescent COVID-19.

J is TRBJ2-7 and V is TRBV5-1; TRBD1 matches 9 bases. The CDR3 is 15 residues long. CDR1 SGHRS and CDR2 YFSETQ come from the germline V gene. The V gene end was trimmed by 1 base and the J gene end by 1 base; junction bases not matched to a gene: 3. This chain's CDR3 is CASSLLGQGSYEQYF. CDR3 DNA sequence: TGCGCCAGCAGCTTGTTGGGACAGGGATCCTACGAGCAGTACTTC.

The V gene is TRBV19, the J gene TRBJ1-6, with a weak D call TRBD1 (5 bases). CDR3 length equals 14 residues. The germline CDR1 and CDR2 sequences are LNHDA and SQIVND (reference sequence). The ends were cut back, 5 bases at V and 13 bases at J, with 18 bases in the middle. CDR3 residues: CASSRRANPTPLHF. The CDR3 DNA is TGTGCCAGTAGTCGCAGGGCGAACCCTACCCCCCTCCACTTT.

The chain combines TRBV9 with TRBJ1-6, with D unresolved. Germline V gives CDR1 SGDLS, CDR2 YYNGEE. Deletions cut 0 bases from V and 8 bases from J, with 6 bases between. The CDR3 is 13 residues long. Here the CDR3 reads CASSVGTYSPLHF. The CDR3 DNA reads TGTGCCAGCAGCGTAGGAACTTATTCACCCCTCCACTTT. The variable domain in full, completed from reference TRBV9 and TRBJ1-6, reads DSGVTQTPKHLITATGQRVTLRCSPRSGDLSVYWYQQSLDQGLQFLIQYYNGEERAKGNILERFSAQQFPDLHSELNLSSLELGDSALYFCASSVGTYSPLHFGNGTRLTVT.

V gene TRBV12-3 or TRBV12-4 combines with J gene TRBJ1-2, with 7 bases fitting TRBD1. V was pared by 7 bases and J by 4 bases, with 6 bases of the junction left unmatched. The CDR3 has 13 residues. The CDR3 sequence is CASTTGTVYGYTF. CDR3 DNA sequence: TGTGCCAGCACCACCGGGACAGTCTATGGCTACACCTTC.

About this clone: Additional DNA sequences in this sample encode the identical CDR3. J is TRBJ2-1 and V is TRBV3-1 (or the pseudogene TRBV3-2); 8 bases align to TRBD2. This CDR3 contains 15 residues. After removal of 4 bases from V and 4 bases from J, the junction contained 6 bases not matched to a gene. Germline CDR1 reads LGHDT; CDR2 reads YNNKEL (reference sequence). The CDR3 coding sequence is TGTGCCAGCAGCCCCCGACTAGCGCCATACAATGAGCAGTTCTTC. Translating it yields CASSPRLAPYNEQFF.

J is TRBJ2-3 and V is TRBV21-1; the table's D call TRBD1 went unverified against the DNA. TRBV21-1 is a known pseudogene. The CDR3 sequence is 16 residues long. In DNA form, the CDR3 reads TGTGCCAGCAGAGGGAACGGACACCTGAGCACAGATACGCAGTATTTT. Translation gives CASRGNGHLSTDTQYF.

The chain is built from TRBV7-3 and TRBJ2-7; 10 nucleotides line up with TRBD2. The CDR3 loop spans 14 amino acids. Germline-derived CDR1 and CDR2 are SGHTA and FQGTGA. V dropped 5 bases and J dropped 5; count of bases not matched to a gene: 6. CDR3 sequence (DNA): TGTGCCAGCAGCCCAGGACTAGCGGACGACGAGCAGTACTTC. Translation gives CASSPGLADDEQYF.

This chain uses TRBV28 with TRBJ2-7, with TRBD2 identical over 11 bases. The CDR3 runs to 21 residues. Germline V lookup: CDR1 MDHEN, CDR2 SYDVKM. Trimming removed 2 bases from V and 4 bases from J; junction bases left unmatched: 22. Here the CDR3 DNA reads TGTGCCAGCAGTTTAGTGGGTCGTTTTGGGACTAGCGGATATTTAATGTACGAGCAGTACTTC. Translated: CASSLVGRFGTSGYLMYEQYF.

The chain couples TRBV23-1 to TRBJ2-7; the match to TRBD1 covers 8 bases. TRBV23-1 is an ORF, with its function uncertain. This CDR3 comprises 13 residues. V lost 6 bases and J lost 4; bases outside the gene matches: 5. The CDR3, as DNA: TGCGCCAGCAGCCCAGGGGGCTGGTACGAGCAGTACTTC. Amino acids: CASSPGGWYEQYF.

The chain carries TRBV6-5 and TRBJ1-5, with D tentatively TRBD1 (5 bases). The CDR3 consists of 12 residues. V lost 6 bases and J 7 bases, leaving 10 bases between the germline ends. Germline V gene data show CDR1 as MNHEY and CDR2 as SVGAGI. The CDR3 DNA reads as TGTGCCAGCAGGACGGGGGGACAGCCCCAGCATTTT. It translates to CASRTGGQPQHF.

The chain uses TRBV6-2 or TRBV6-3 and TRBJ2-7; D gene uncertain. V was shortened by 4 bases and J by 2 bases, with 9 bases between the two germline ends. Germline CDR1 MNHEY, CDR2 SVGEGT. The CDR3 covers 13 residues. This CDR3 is CASSFGSAYEQYF. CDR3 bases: TGTGCCAGCAGTTTTGGCAGTGCCTACGAGCAGTACTTC.

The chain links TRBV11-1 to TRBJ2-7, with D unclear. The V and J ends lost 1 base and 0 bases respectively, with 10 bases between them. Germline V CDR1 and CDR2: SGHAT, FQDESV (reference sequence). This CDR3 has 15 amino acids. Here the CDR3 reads CASSLGAAFSYEQYF. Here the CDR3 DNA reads TGTGCCAGCAGCTTAGGCGCGGCCTTCTCCTACGAGCAGTACTTC.

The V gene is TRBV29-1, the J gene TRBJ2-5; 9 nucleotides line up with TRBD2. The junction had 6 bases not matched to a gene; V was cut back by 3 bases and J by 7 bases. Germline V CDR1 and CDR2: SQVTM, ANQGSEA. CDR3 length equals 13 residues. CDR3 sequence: CSVDTSGRGTQYF. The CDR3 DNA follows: TGCAGCGTTGACACTAGCGGGCGGGGGACCCAGTACTTC. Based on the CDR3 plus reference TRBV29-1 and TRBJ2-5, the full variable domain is SAVISQKPSRDICQRGTSLTIQCQVDSQVTMMFWYRQQPGQSLTLIATANQGSEATYESGFVIDKFPISRPNLTFSTLTVSNMSPEDSSIYLCSVDTSGRGTQYFGPGTRLLVL.

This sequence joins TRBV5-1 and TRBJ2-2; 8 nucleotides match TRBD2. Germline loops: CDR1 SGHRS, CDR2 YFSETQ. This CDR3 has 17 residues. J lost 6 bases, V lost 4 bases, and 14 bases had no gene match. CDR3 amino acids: CASSLGLVTSEAGELFF. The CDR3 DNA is TGCGCCAGCAGCCTGGGGCTAGTGACTAGCGAAGCCGGGGAGCTGTTTTTT.

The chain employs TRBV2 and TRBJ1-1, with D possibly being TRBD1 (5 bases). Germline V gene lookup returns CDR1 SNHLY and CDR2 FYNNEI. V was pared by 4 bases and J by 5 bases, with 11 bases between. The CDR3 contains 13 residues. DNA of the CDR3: TGTGCCAGCAGTGGGATGGGGGGGACTGAAGCTTTCTTT. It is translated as CASSGMGGTEAFF.

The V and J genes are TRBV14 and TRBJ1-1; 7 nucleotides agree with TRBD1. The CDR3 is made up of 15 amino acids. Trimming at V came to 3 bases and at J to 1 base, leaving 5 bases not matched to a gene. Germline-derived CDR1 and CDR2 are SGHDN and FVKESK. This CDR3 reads CASSHVGQQNTEAFF. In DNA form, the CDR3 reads TGTGCCAGCAGCCACGTGGGACAGCAGAACACTGAAGCTTTCTTT.